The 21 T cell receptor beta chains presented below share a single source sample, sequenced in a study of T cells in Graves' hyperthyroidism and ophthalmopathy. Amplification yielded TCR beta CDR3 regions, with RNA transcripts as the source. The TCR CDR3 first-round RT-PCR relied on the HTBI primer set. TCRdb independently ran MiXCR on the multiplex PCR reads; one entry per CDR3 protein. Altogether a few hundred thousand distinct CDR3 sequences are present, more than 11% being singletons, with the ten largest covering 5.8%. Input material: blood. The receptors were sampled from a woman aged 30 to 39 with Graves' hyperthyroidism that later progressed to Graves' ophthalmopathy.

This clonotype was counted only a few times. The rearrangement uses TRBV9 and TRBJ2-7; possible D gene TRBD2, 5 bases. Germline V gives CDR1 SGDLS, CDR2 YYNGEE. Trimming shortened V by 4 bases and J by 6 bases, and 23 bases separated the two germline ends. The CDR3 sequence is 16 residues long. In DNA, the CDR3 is TGTGCCAGCAGCCCCGGGGAACGGGCCGGCCACGGCGAGCAGTACTTC. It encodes CASSPGERAGHGEQYF.

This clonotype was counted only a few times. CDR3 nucleotide sequence: TGTGCCAGCAGTTTCCACAGGGCGTACCAAGAGACCCAGTACTTC. The encoded protein is CASSFHRAYQETQYF. The gene calls are TRBV28 and TRBJ2-5; tentative D call: TRBD1 (6 bases). The length of the CDR3 is 15 residues. V was pared by 3 bases and J by 0 bases, with 11 bases between. Per germline, CDR1 MDHEN and CDR2 SYDVKM.

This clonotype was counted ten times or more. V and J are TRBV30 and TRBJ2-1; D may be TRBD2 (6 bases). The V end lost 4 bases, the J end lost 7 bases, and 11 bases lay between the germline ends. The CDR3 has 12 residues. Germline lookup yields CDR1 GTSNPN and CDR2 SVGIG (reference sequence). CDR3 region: CAWNRERNEQFF. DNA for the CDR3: TGTGCCTGGAACCGGGAGAGGAATGAGCAGTTCTTC.

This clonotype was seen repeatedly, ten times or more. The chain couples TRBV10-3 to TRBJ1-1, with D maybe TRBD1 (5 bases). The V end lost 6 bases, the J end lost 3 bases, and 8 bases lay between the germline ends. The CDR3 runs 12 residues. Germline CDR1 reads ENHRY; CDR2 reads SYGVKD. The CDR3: CAISGGDTEAFF. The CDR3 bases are TGTGCCATCAGCGGGGGGGACACTGAAGCTTTCTTT.

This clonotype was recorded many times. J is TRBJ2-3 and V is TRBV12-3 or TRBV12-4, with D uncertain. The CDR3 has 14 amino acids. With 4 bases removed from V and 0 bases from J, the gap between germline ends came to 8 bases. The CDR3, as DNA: TGTGCCAGCAGTTACCTGTCTAGCACAGATACGCAGTATTTT. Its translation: CASSYLSSTDTQYF.

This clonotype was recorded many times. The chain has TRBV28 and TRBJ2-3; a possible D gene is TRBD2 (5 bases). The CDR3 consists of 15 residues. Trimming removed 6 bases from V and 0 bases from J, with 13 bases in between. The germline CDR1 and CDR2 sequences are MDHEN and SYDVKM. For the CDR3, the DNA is TGTGCCAGCAGACAAGAGGGTTCTAGCACAGATACGCAGTATTTT. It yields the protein CASRQEGSSTDTQYF.

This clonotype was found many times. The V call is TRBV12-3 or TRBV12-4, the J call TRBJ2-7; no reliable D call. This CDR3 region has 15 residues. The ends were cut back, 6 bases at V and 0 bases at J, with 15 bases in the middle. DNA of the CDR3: TGTGCCAGCAGCCCCCGGTTTAGGCTCTCCTACGAGCAGTACTTC. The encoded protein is CASSPRFRLSYEQYF.

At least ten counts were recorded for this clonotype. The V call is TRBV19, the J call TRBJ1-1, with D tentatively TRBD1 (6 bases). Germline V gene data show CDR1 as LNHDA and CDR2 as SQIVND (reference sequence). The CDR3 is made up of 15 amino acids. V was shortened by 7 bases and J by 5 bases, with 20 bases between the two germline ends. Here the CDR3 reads CASKSTGPLGTEAFF. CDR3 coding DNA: TGTGCCAGTAAATCGACAGGCCCCCTCGGGACTGAAGCTTTCTTT.

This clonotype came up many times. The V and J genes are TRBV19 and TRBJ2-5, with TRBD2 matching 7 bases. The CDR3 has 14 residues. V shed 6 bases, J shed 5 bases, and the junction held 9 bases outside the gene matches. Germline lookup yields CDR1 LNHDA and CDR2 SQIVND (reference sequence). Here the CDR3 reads CASRGLGGGETQYF. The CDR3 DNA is TGTGCCAGTAGAGGACTAGGAGGCGGGGAGACCCAGTACTTC.

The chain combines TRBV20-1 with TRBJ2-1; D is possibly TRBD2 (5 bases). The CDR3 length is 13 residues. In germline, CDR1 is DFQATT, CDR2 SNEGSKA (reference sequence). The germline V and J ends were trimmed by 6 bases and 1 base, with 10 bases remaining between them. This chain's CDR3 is CSAPGISYNEQFF. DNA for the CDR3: TGCAGTGCCCCCGGGATATCCTACAATGAGCAGTTCTTC.

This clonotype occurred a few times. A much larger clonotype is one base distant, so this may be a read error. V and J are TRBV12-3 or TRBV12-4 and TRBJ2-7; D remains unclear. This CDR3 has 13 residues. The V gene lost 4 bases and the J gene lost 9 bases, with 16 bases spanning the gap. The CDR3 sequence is CASSWSPLHGQYF. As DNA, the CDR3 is TGTGCCAGCAGTTGGTCCCCCCTGCACGGGCAGTACTTC.

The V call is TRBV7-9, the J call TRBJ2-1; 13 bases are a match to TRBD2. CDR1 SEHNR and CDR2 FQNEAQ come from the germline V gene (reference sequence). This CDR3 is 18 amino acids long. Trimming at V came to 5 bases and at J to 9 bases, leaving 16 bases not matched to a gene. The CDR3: CASSLPGLAGTQIGEQFF. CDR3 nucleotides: TGTGCCAGCAGCCTTCCGGGACTAGCGGGAACGCAGATCGGTGAGCAGTTCTTC. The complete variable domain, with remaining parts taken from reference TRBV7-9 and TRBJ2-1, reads DTGVSQNPRHKITKRGQNVTFRCDPISEHNRLYWYRQTLGQGPEFLTYFQNEAQLEKSRLLSDRFSAERPKGSFSTLEIQRTEQGDSAMYLCASSLPGLAGTQIGEQFFGPGTRLTVL.

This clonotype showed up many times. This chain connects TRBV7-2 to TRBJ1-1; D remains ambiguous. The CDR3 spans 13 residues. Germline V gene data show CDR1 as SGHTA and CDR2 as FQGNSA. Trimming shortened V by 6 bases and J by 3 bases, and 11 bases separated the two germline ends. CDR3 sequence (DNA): TGTGCCAGCAGGGCAGGTAGGGACACTGAAGCTTTCTTT. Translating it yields CASRAGRDTEAFF.

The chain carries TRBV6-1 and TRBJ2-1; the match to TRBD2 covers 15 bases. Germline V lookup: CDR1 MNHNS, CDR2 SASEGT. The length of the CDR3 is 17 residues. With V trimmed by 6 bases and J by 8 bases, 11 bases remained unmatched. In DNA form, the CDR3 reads TGTGCCAGCAGCACGGGACTAGCGGGAGGCCTTTTTGATGAGCAGTTCTTC. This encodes CASSTGLAGGLFDEQFF.

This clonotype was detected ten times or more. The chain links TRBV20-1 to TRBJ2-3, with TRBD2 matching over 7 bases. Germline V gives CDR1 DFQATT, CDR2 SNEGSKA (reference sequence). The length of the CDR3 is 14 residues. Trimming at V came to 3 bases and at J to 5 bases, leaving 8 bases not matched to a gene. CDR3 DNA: TGCAGTGCTAGTACGGGAGGACCCAAAGATACGCAGTATTTT. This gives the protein CSASTGGPKDTQYF.

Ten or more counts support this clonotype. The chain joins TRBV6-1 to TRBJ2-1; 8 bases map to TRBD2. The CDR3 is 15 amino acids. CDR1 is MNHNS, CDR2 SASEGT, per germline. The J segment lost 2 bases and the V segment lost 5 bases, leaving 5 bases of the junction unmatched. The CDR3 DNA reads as TGTGCCAGCAGTCCTAGCGGGTTCCCCTACAATGAGCAGTTCTTC. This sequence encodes CASSPSGFPYNEQFF.

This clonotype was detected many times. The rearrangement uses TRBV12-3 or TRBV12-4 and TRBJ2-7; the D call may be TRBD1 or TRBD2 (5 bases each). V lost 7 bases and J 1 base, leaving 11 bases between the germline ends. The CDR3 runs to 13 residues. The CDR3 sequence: CASNRDGSYEQYF. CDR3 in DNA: TGTGCCAGCAATCGGGACGGTTCCTACGAGCAGTACTTC.

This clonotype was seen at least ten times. The CDR3 protein is CASSLVFASVLAKNIQYF. The CDR3 DNA reads as TGTGCCAGCAGCTTAGTTTTTGCTAGCGTTCTAGCCAAAAACATTCAGTACTTC. The chain has TRBV11-3 and TRBJ2-4; possibly TRBD2 for D (6 bases). The length of the CDR3 is 18 residues. CDR1 and CDR2 from the germline V gene are SGHNT and YENEEA. V lost 1 base and J 0 bases, leaving 16 bases between the germline ends. Variable domain in full (rest from reference TRBV11-3 and TRBJ2-4): EAGVVQSPRYKIIEKKQPVAFWCNPISGHNTLYWYLQNLGQGPELLIRYENEEAVDDSQLPKDRFSAERLKGVDSTLKIQPAELGDSAVYLCASSLVFASVLAKNIQYFGAGTRLSVL.

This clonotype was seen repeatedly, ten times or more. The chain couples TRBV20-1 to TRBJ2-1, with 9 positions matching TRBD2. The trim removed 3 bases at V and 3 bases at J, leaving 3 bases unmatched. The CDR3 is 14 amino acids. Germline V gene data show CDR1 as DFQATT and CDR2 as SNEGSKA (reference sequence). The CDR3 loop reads CSASWTSDYNEQFF. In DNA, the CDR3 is TGCAGTGCTAGTTGGACTAGCGACTACAATGAGCAGTTCTTC.

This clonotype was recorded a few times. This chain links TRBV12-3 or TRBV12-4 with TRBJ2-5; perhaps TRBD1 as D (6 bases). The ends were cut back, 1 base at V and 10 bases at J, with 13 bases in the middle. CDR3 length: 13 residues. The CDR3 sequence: CASSLVLQGSQYF. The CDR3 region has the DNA TGTGCCAGCAGTTTAGTGCTCCAGGGGAGCCAGTACTTC.

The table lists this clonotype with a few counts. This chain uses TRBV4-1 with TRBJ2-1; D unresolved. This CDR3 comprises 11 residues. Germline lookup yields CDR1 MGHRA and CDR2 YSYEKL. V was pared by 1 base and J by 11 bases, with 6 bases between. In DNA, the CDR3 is TGCGCCAGCAGCCAAGGCGCGCAGCAGTTCTTC. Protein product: CASSQGAQQFF.